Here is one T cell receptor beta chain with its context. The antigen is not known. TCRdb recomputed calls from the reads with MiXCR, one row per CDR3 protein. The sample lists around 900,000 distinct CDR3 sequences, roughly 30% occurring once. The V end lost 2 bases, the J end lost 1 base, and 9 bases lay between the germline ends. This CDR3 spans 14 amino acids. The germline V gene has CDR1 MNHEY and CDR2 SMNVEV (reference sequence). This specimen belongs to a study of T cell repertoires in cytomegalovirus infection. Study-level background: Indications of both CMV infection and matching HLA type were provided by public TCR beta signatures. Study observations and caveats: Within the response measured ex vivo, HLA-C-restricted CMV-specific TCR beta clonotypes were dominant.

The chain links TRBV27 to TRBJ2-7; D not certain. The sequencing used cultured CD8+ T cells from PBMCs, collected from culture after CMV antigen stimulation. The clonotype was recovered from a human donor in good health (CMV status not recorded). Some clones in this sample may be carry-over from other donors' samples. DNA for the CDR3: TGTGCCAGCAGTTTAACTACGTCGTCCTACGAGCAGTACTTC. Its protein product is CASSLTTSSYEQYF.